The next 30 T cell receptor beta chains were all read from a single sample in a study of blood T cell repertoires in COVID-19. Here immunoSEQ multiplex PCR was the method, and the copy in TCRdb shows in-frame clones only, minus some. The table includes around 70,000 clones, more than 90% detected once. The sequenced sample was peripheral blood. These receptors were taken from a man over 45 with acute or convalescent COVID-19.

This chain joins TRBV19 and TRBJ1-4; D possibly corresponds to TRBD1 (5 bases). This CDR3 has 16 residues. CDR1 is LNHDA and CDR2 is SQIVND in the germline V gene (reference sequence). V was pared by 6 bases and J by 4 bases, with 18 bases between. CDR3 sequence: CASRTRGATDNEKLFF. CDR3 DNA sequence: TGTGCCAGTAGGACCCGCGGGGCTACGGATAATGAAAAACTGTTTTTT.

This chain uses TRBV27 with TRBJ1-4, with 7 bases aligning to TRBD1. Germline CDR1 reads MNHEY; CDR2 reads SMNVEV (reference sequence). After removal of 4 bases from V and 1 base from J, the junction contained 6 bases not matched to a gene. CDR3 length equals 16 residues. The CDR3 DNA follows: TGTGCCAGCAGTTCCGGGACAGCCTTAACTAATGAAAAACTGTTTTTT. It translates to CASSSGTALTNEKLFF.

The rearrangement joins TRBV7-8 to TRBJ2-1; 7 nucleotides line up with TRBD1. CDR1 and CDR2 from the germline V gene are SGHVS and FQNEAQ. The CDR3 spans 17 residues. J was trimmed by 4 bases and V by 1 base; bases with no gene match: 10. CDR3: CASSLDQSGTAYNEQFF. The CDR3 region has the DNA TGTGCCAGCAGCTTAGATCAATCCGGGACAGCTTACAATGAGCAGTTCTTC.

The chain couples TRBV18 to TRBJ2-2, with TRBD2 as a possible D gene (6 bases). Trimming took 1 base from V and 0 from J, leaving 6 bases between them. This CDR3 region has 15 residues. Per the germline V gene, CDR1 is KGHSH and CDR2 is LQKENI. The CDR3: CASSPRGANTGELFF. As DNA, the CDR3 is TGTGCCAGCTCACCACGGGGGGCGAACACCGGGGAGCTGTTTTTT.

This CDR3 is CASSPTSLEIDTQYF. In DNA, the CDR3 is TGTGCCAGCAGCCCCACTAGCCTGGAAATCGATACGCAGTATTTT. V gene TRBV28 combines with J gene TRBJ2-3, with a tentative D call TRBD2 (6 bases). CDR3 length: 15 amino acids. The V gene lost 6 bases and the J gene lost 6 bases, with 19 bases spanning the gap. Germline CDR1 reads MDHEN; CDR2 reads SYDVKM.

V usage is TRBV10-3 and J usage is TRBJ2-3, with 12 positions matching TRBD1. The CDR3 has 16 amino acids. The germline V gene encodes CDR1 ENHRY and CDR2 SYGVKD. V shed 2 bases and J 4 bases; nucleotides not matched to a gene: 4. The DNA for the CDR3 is TGTGCCATCAGTGAGCCGGGACAGGGGGCGGCAGATACGCAGTATTTT. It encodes CAISEPGQGAADTQYF.

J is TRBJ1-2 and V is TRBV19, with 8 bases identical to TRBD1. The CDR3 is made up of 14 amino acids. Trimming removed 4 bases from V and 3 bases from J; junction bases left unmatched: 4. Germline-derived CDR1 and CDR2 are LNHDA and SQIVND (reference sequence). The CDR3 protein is CASSRGQVYYGYTF. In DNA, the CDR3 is TGTGCCAGTAGTAGGGGACAGGTATACTATGGCTACACCTTC.

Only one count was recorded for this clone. CDR3 residues: CASNLAGGQERNQPQHF. Written as DNA, the CDR3 is TGTGCCAGCAATCTCGCGGGCGGGCAGGAGCGCAATCAGCCCCAGCATTTT. V is TRBV6-9 and J is TRBJ1-5; D ambiguous. CDR3 length: 17 residues. V was clipped by 7 bases and J by 2 bases, with 21 bases between them. Per the germline V gene, CDR1 is MNHGY and CDR2 is SVAAGI.

The CDR3 sequence: CASSVGRLSYNEQFF. The DNA of the CDR3 is TGTGCCAGCAGCGTAGGGAGACTCTCTTACAATGAGCAGTTCTTC. The rearrangement links TRBV9 to TRBJ2-1; the D is unclear. Germline lookup yields CDR1 SGDLS and CDR2 YYNGEE. V was shortened by 0 bases and J by 4 bases, with 11 bases between the two germline ends. The CDR3 sequence is 15 residues long.

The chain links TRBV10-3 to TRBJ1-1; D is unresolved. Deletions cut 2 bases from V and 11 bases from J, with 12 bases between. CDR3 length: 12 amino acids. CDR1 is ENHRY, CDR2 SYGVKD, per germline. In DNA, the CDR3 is TGTGCCATCAGTGAGGGTACCCAGTCGGCTTTCTTT. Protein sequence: CAISEGTQSAFF.

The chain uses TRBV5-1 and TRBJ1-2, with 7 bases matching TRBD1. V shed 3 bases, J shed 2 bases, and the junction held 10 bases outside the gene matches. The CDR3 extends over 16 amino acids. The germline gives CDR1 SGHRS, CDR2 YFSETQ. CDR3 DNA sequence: TGCGCCAGCAGCTCAGTGTCAGGGGGGAGAAACTATGGCTACACCTTC. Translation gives CASSSVSGGRNYGYTF. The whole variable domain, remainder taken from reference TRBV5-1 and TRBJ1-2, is KAGVTQTPRYLIKTRGQQVTLSCSPISGHRSVSWYQQTPGQGLQFLFEYFSETQRNKGNFPGRFSGRQFSNSRSEMNVSTLELGDSALYLCASSSVSGGRNYGYTFGSGTRLTVV.

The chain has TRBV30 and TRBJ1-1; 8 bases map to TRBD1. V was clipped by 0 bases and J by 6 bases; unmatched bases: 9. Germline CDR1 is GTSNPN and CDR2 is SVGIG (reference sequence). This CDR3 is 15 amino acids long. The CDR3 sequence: CAWSVLYRGKSEAFF. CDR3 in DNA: TGTGCCTGGAGTGTACTGTACAGGGGGAAATCTGAAGCTTTCTTT.

CDR3 amino acids: CASTLQGDRVSPLHF. DNA of the CDR3: TGTGCCAGCACCCTCCAAGGGGACAGGGTTTCACCCCTCCACTTT. The chain employs TRBV28 and TRBJ1-6, with TRBD1 identical over 9 bases. The V gene's germline CDR1 is MDHEN and CDR2 SYDVKM. The CDR3 is made up of 15 amino acids. Trimming at V came to 7 bases and at J to 9 bases, leaving 10 bases not matched to a gene.

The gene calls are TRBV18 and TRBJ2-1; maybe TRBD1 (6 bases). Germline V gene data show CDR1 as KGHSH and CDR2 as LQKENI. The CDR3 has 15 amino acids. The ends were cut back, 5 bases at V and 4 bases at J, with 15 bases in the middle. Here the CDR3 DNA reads TGTGCCAGCTCAAGCGACAGGCCTCCATACAATGAGCAGTTCTTC. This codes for CASSSDRPPYNEQFF. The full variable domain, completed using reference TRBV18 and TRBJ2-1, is NAGVMQNPRHLVRRRGQEARLRCSPMKGHSHVYWYRQLPEEGLKFMVYLQKENIIDESGMPKERFSAEFPKEGPSILRIQQVVRGDSAAYFCASSSDRPPYNEQFFGPGTRLTVL.

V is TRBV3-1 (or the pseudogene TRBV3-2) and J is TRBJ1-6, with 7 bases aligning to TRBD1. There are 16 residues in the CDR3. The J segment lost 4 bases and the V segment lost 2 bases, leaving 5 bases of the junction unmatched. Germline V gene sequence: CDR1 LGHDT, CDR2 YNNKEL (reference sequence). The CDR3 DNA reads TGTGCCAGCAGCCAACGACGGGGACAGTATAATTCACCCCTCCACTTT. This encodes CASSQRRGQYNSPLHF.

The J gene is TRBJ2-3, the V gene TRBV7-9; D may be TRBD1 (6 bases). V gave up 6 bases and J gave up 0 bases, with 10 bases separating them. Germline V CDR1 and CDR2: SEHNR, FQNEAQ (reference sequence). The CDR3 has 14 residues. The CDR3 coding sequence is TGTGCCAGCAGTCCAGACAGGAGCACAGATACGCAGTATTTT. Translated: CASSPDRSTDTQYF.

The CDR3 DNA follows: TGTGCCAGCTCACCGCAGATGGCGGGAAGCACAGATACGCAGTATTTT. This encodes CASSPQMAGSTDTQYF. The chain employs TRBV18 and TRBJ2-3; weak D call: TRBD2 (6 bases). CDR3 length: 16 residues. Trimming removed 3 bases at V and 0 bases at J, with 13 bases between. Germline CDR1 is KGHSH and CDR2 is LQKENI. The variable domain in full, with the rest retrieved from reference TRBV18 and TRBJ2-3, is NAGVMQNPRHLVRRRGQEARLRCSPMKGHSHVYWYRQLPEEGLKFMVYLQKENIIDESGMPKERFSAEFPKEGPSILRIQQVVRGDSAAYFCASSPQMAGSTDTQYFGPGTRLTVL.

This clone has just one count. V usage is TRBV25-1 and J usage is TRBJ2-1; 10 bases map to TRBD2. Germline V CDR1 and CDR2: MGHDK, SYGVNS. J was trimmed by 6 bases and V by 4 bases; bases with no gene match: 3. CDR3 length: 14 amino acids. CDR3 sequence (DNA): TGTGCCAGCAGTGCAGCGGGAGGGTTCAATGAGCAGTTCTTC. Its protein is CASSAAGGFNEQFF.

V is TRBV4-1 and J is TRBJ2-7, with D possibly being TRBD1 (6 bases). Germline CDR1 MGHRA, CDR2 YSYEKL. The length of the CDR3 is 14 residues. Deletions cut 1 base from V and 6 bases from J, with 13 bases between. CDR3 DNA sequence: TGCGCCAGCAGCCAAGGAATTACAGGGCGCGAGCAGTACTTC. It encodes CASSQGITGREQYF.

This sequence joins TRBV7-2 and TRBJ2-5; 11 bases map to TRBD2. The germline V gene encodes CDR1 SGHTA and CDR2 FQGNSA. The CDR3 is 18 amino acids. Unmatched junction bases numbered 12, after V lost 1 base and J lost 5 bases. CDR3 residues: CASSLEVFASGGRETQYF. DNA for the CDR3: TGTGCCAGCAGCTTAGAGGTTTTCGCTAGCGGGGGGAGGGAGACCCAGTACTTC. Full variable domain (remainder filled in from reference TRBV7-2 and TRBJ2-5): GAGVSQSPSNKVTEKGKDVELRCDPISGHTALYWYRQSLGQGLEFLIYFQGNSAPDKSGLPSDRFSAERTGGSVSTLTIQRTQQEDSAVYLCASSLEVFASGGRETQYFGPGTRLLVL.

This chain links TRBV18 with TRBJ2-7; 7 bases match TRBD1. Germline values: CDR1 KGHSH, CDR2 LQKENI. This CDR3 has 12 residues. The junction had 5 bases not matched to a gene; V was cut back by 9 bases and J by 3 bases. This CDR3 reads CASSGQIYEQYF. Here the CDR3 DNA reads TGTGCCAGTTCGGGACAGATCTACGAGCAGTACTTC.

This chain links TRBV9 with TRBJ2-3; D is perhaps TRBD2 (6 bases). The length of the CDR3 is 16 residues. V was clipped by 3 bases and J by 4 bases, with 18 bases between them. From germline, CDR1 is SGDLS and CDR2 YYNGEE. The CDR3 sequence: CASSAGHQAGSDTQYF. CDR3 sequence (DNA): TGTGCCAGCAGCGCCGGGCACCAAGCGGGCTCAGATACGCAGTATTTT.

The CDR3 coding sequence is TGTGCCAGCATCGACAGGGCTTCAAGGGACACTGAAGCTTTCTTT. Its protein is CASIDRASRDTEAFF. The V gene is TRBV6-5, the J gene TRBJ1-1; 7 nucleotides agree with TRBD1. The CDR3 covers 15 residues. The V and J ends lost 7 bases and 3 bases, in that order; junction bases with no gene match: 11. The germline V gene encodes CDR1 MNHEY and CDR2 SVGAGI.

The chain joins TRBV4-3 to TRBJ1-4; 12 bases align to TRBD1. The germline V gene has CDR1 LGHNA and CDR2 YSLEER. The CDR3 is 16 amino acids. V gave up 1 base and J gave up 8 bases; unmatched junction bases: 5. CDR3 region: CASSQVLGTGGEKLFF. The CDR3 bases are TGCGCCAGCAGCCAAGTCCTAGGGACAGGGGGCGAAAAACTGTTTTTT.

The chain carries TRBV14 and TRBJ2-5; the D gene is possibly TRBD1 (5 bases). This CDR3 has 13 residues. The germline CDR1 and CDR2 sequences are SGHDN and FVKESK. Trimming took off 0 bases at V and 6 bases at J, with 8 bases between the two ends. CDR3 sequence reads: CASSQDQGQTQYF. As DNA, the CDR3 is TGTGCCAGCAGCCAAGACCAGGGCCAGACCCAGTACTTC.

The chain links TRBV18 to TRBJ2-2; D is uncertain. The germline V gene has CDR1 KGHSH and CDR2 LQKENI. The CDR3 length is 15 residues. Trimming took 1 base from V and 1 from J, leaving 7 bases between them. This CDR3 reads CASSPQTGNTGELFF. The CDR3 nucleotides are TGTGCCAGCTCACCACAGACGGGGAACACCGGGGAGCTGTTTTTT.

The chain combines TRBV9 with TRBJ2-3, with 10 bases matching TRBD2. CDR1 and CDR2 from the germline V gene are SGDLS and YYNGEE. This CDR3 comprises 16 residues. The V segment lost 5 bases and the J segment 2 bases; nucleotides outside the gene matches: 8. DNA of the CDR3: TGTGCCAGCAGTTACGGACTAGCGGTTATCACAGATACGCAGTATTTT. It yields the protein CASSYGLAVITDTQYF.

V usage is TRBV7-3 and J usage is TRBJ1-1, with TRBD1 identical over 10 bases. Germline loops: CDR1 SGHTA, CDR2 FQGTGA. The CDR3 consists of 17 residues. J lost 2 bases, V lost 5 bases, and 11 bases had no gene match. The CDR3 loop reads CASSLRQGAFLNTEAFF. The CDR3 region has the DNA TGTGCCAGCAGCCTCCGACAGGGGGCCTTCCTCAACACTGAAGCTTTCTTT.

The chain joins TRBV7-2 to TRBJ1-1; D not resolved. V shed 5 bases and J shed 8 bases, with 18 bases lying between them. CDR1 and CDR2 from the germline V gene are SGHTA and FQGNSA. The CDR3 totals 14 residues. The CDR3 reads CASSQKFLAPEAFF. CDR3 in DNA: TGTGCCAGCAGCCAAAAATTCTTGGCTCCAGAAGCTTTCTTT.

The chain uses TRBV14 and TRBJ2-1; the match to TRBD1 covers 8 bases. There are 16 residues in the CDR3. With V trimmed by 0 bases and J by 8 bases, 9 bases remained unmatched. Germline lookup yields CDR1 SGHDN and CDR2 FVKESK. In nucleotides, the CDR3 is TGTGCCAGCAGCCAAGAAGGACGGACAGGGTTACATGAGCAGTTCTTC. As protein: CASSQEGRTGLHEQFF. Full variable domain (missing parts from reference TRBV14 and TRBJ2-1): EAGVTQFPSHSVIEKGQTVTLRCDPISGHDNLYWYRRVMGKEIKFLLHFVKESKQDESGMPNNRFLAERTGGTYSTLKVQPAELEDSGVYFCASSQEGRTGLHEQFFGPGTRLTVL.